The 18 T cell receptor beta chains listed next were all sequenced from one sample in a study of T cells in Graves' hyperthyroidism and ophthalmopathy. Researchers amplified the TCR beta CDR3 regions from RNA transcripts. HTBI primers drove first-round RT-PCR of the TCR CDR3. TCRdb redid the calling of the multiplex PCR reads with MiXCR, one entry per CDR3 protein. The data show hundreds of thousands of distinct CDR3 sequences, approximately 25% seen once. Sequencing was performed on blood. All receptors come from a woman aged 25-40 years with Graves' ophthalmopathy.

The chain recombines TRBV4-1 with TRBJ1-2; unclear D gene. CDR1 MGHRA and CDR2 YSYEKL come from the germline V gene. V shed 2 bases and J shed 2 bases, with 12 bases lying between them. The CDR3 is made up of 15 amino acids. The CDR3 loop is CASSQNVIYNYGYTF. The CDR3 DNA reads as TGCGCCAGCAGCCAAAACGTCATTTACAACTATGGCTACACCTTC.

There are many counts of this clonotype. V usage is TRBV15 and J usage is TRBJ2-7; 7 nucleotides align to TRBD1. The CDR3 has 14 residues. Losses at the gene ends were 0 bases for V and 3 bases for J; bases not matched to a gene: 2. Germline assignment: CDR1 LNHNV and CDR2 YYDKDF (reference sequence). The CDR3 coding sequence is TGTGCCACCAGCAGAGAAGGGGGCGACTACGAGCAGTACTTC. This sequence encodes CATSREGGDYEQYF.

The chain employs TRBV20-1 and TRBJ1-1, with 9 bases aligning to TRBD1. J lost 3 bases, V lost 7 bases, and 9 bases had no gene match. The germline V gene encodes CDR1 DFQATT and CDR2 SNEGSKA (reference sequence). This CDR3 is 14 amino acids long. The CDR3 loop is CSVFGQGSDTEAFF. The CDR3 DNA sequence: TGCAGTGTTTTCGGACAGGGGTCAGACACTGAAGCTTTCTTT.

This clonotype occurred once. V usage is TRBV28 and J usage is TRBJ1-2, with D possibly being TRBD1 (5 bases). The V gene's germline CDR1 is MDHEN and CDR2 SYDVKM. Trimming pared 5 bases from V and 11 bases from J, leaving 18 bases between. The CDR3 runs 13 residues. The CDR3 nucleotides read TGTGCCAGCAGTCCCAGGACACCCGGAATTTACACCTTC. Translated: CASSPRTPGIYTF.

This clonotype came up a few times. The chain is built from TRBV27 and TRBJ2-7, with TRBD1 as a possible D gene (6 bases). The germline V and J ends were trimmed by 6 bases and 3 bases, with 18 bases remaining between them. In germline, CDR1 is MNHEY, CDR2 SMNVEV (reference sequence). The CDR3 runs 15 residues. The CDR3 protein is CASRVIVGQNYEQYF. In DNA, the CDR3 is TGTGCCAGCAGAGTTATTGTCGGACAGAACTACGAGCAGTACTTC.

This clonotype was recorded many times. This chain connects TRBV6-5 to TRBJ1-1; the D is unclear. Germline V CDR1 and CDR2: MNHEY, SVGAGI. The CDR3 has 13 residues. V was cut by 2 bases and J by 4 bases, with 8 bases left in between. The DNA for the CDR3 is TGTGCCAGCAGTTACACCCTGGGCACTGAAGCTTTCTTT. This codes for CASSYTLGTEAFF.

This clonotype was seen many times. The rearrangement links TRBV10-3 to TRBJ1-2, with D possibly TRBD1 on 5 matching bases. The CDR3 extends over 12 amino acids. Germline V gene lookup returns CDR1 ENHRY and CDR2 SYGVKD. Trimming shortened V by 3 bases and J by 5 bases, and 7 bases separated the two germline ends. CDR3 DNA: TGTGCCATCAGTGAAGACAGTTATGGCTACACCTTC. Translation: CAISEDSYGYTF.

This clonotype has more than one count but fewer than ten. The junction departs from germline at one end; a sequencing error may be responsible. This sequence joins TRBV11-2 and TRBJ2-2; 7 nucleotides match TRBD1. The CDR3 has 16 residues. The germline V gene has CDR1 SGHAT and CDR2 FQNNGV. The CDR3 is CASSFRQGRGTGELFF. The CDR3 nucleotides read TGCGCCAGCAGCTTTCGACAGGGAAGAGGTACCGGGGAGCTGTTTTTT. Based on the CDR3 plus reference TRBV11-2 and TRBJ2-2, the full variable domain is EAGVAQSPRYKIIEKRQSVAFWCNPISGHATLYWYQQILGQGPKLLIQFQNNGVVDDSQLPKDRFSAERLKGVDSTLKIQPAKLEDSAVYLCASSFRQGRGTGELFFGEGSRLTVL.

CDR3 in amino acids: CASSSGRENTIYF. The CDR3, as DNA: TGTGCCAGCAGCTCGGGCCGCGAAAACACCATATATTTT. The chain has TRBV7-9 and TRBJ1-3; unclear D gene. The length of the CDR3 is 13 residues. V was trimmed by 4 bases and J by 6 bases, leaving 10 bases between them. Germline V lookup: CDR1 SEHNR, CDR2 FQNEAQ (reference sequence).

This clonotype was seen ten or more times. The DNA for the CDR3 is TGTGCCAGCAGTACGGGACAGGGGCATGGCTACACCTTC. Its translation: CASSTGQGHGYTF. The J gene is TRBJ1-2, the V gene TRBV12-3 or TRBV12-4; 10 nucleotides line up with TRBD1. The CDR3 runs to 13 residues. V shed 5 bases, J shed 6 bases, and the junction held 3 bases outside the gene matches.

The gene calls are TRBV12-3 or TRBV12-4 and TRBJ1-1; TRBD1 matches at 8 bases. The CDR3 runs 13 residues. V was clipped by 6 bases and J by 6 bases; unmatched bases: 6. The DNA for the CDR3 is TGTGCCAGCAGACCATACAGGGGGGCTGAAGCTTTCTTT. It translates to CASRPYRGAEAFF.

The chain is built from TRBV11-2 and TRBJ1-1, with TRBD1 matching 8 bases. The CDR3 has 15 amino acids. Losses at the gene ends were 2 bases for V and 1 base for J; bases not matched to a gene: 3. Germline-derived CDR1 and CDR2 are SGHAT and FQNNGV. For the CDR3, the DNA is TGTGCCAGCAGCTTACGCGGACAGGGGAACACTGAAGCTTTCTTT. Translating gives CASSLRGQGNTEAFF.

This clonotype was counted a few times. The chain recombines TRBV19 with TRBJ1-5; D is uncertain. The V end lost 7 bases, the J end lost 0 bases, and 10 bases lay between the germline ends. In germline, CDR1 is LNHDA, CDR2 SQIVND (reference sequence). This CDR3 comprises 14 residues. For the CDR3, the DNA is TGTGCCAGTACACCACAAAGTAGCAATCAGCCCCAGCATTTT. This sequence encodes CASTPQSSNQPQHF.

Only a few counts were recorded for this clonotype. The V and J genes are TRBV5-6 and TRBJ1-3; D call uncertain. The CDR3 is 13 residues long. The germline V and J ends were trimmed by 3 bases and 0 bases, with 4 bases remaining between them. Germline V gene data show CDR1 as SGHDT and CDR2 as YYEEEE. The CDR3 DNA follows: TGTGCCAGCAGCTGGGTCTCTGGAAACACCATATATTTT. This translates into CASSWVSGNTIYF.

Comment on this clonotype: A read error is possible here, since a much larger clone lies one base away. The chain has TRBV11-3 and TRBJ2-2; no firm D call. The CDR3 is made up of 14 amino acids. Germline-derived CDR1 and CDR2 are SGHNT and YENEEA. Between the trimmed V and J ends, which lost 4 bases and 0 bases, there was a span of 6 bases. CDR3 DNA sequence: TGTGCCAGCAGCTGGTCTTCGAACACCGGGGAGCTGTTTTTT. As protein: CASSWSSNTGELFF.

The gene calls are TRBV10-3 and TRBJ2-7, with D perhaps matching TRBD1 or TRBD2 (5 bases each). Trimming left V 3 bases short and J 2 bases short, with 14 bases between. The CDR3 loop spans 15 amino acids. The germline V gene encodes CDR1 ENHRY and CDR2 SYGVKD. CDR3 in DNA: TGTGCCATCAGTGACTCCGGGACCGTAGCCTACGAGCAGTACTTC. Translation: CAISDSGTVAYEQYF.

This clonotype was counted a few times. The J gene is TRBJ1-1, the V gene TRBV15; the D gene is possibly TRBD1 (5 bases). V shed 0 bases and J shed 0 bases, with 8 bases lying between them. Germline CDR1 LNHNV, CDR2 YYDKDF (reference sequence). The CDR3 runs to 15 residues. The CDR3 nucleotides read TGTGCCACCAGCAGAGAGGGGGACGTGAACACTGAAGCTTTCTTT. It yields the protein CATSREGDVNTEAFF.

This clonotype was detected only a few times. The V and J genes are TRBV28 and TRBJ2-7, with D possibly matching TRBD2 (6 bases). The CDR3 runs to 15 residues. Trimming cost V 5 bases and J 3 bases, with 17 bases left between them. Germline V gene data show CDR1 as MDHEN and CDR2 as SYDVKM. The CDR3 DNA is TGTGCCAGCAGTCGGAGGGCATGGGCACTCTACGAGCAGTACTTC. This sequence encodes CASSRRAWALYEQYF.